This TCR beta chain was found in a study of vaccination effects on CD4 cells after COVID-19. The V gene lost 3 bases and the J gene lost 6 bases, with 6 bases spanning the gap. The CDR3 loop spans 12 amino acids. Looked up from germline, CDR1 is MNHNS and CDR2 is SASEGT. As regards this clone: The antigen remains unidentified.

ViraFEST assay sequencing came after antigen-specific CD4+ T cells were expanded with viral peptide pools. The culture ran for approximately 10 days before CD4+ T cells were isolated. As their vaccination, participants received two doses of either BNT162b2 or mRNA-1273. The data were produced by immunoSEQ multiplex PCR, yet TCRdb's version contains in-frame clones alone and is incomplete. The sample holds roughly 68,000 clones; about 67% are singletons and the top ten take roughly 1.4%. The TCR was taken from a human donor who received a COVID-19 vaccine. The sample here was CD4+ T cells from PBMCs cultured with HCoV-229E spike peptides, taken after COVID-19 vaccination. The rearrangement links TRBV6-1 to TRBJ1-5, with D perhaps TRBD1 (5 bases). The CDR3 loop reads CASSDRVQPQHF. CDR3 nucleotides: TGTGCCAGCAGTGACAGGGTTCAGCCCCAGCATTTT.